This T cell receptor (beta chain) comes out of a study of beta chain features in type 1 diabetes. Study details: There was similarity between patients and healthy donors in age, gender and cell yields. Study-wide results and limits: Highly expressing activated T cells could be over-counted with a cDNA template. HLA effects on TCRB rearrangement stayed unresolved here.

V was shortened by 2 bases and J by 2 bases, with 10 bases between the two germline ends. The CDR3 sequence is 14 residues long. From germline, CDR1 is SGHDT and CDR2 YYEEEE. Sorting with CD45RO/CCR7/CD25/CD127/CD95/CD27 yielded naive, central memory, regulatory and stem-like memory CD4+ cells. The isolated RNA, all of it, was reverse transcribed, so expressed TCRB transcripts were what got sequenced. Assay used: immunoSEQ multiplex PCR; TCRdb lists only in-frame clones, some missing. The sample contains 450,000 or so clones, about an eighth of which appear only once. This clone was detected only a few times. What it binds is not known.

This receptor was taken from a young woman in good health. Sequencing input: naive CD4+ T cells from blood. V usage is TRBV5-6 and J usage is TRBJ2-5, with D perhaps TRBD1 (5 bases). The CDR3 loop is CASSFPTGQETQYF. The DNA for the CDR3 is TGTGCCAGCAGCTTCCCCACAGGACAAGAGACCCAGTACTTC.